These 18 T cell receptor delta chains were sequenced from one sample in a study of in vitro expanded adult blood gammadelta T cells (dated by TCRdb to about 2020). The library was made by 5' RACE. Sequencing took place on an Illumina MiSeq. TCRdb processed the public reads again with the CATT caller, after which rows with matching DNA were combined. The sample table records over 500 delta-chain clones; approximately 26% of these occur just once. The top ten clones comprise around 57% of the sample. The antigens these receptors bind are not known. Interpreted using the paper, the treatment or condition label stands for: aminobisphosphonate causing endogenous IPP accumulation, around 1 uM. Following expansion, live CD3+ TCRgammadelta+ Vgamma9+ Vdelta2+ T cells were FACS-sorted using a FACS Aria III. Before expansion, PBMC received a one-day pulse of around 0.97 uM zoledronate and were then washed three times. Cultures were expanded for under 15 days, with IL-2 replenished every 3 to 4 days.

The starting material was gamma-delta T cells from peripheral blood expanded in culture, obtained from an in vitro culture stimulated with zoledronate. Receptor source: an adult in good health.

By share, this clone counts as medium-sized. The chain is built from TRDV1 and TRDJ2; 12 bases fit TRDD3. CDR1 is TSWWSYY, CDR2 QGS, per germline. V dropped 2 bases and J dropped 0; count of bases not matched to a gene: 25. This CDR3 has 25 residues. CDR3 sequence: CALGEYPSHTGYWGIQTALTAQLFF. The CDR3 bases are TGTGCTCTTGGGGAATACCCATCTCATACCGGGTACTGGGGGATACAAACCGCTTTGACAGCACAACTCTTCTTT.

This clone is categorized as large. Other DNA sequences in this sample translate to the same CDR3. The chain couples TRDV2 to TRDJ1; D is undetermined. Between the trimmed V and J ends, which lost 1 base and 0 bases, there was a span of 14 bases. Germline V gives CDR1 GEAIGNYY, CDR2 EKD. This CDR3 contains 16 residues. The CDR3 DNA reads TGTGCCTGTGACACTCTAAGTGAGATAAACACCGATAAACTCATCTTT. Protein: CACDTLSEINTDKLIF.

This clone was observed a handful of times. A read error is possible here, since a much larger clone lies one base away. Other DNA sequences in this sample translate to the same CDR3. CDR3: CACDPVLGDTRSFTAAQLFF. DNA of the CDR3: TGTGCCTGTGACCCCGTACTGGGGGATACGAGGTCTTTTACCGCAGCACAACTCTTCTTT. The V gene is TRDV2, the J gene TRDJ2, with 13 nucleotides matching TRDD3. The ends lost 3 bases at V and 6 bases at J; junction bases unmatched: 18. Per the germline V gene, CDR1 is GEAIGNYY and CDR2 is EKD. CDR3 length: 20 residues.

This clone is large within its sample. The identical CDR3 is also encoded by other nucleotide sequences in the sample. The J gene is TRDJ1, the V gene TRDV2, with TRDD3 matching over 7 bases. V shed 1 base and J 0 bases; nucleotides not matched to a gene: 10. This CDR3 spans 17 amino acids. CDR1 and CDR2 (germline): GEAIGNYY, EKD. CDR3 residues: CACDTTLLGMDTDKLIF. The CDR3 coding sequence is TGTGCCTGTGACACTACCTTACTGGGGATGGACACCGATAAACTCATCTTT.

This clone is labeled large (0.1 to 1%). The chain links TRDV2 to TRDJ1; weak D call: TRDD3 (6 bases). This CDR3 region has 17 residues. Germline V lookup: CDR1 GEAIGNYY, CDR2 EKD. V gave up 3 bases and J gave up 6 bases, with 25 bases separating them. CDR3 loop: CACDRLGADGGGYKLIF. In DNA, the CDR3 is TGTGCCTGTGACCGACTTGGGGCCGACGGGGGAGGCTATAAACTCATCTTT.

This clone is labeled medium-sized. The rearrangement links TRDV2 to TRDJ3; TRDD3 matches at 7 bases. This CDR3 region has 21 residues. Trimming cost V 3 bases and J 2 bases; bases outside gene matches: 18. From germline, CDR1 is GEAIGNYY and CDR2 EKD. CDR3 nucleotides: TGTGCCTGTGACCTAATCGGGGAGCCTGGGGGTCATACCTGGGACACCCGACAGATGTTTTTC. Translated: CACDLIGEPGGHTWDTRQMFF.

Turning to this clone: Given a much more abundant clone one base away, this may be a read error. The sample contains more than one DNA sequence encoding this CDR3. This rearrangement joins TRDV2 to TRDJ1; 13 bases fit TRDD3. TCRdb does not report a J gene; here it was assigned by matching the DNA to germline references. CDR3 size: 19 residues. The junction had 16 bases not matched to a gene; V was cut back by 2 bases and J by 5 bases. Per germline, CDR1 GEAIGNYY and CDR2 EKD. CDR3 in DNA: TGTGCCTGTGACAACGTACTGGGGGATACGCGTAGGACAACTGATAAACTCATCTTT. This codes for CACDNVLGDTRRTTDKLIF.

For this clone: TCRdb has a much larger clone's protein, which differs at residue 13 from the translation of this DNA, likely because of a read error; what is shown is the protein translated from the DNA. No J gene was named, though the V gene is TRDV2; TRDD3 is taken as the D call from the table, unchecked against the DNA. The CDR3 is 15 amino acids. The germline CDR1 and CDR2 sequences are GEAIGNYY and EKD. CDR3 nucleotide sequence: TGTGCCTGTGATCGCCTGGGGGATAGGTCCGATAAACCCATCTTT. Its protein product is CACDRLGDRSDKPIF.

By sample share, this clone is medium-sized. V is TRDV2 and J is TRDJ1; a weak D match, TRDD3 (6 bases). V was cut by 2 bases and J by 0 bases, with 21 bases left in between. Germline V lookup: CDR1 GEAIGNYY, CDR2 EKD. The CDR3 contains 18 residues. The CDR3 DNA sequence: TGTGCCTGTGACAAGGTACTGGGTAAAAAAGAGTACACCGATAAACTCATCTTT. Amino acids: CACDKVLGKKEYTDKLIF.

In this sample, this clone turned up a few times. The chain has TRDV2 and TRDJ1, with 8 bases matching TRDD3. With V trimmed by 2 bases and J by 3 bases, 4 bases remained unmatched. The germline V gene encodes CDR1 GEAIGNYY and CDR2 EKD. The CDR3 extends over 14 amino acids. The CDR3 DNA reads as TGTGCCTGTGACAATTGGGGGATCTCCGATAAACTCATCTTT. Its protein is CACDNWGISDKLIF.

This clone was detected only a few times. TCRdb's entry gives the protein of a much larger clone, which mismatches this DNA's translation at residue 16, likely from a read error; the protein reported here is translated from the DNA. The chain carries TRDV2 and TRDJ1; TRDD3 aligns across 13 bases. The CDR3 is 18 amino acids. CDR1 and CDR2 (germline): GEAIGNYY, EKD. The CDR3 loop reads CACDTLLGDTRLSDKRIF. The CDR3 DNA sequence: TGTGCCTGTGACACCCTACTGGGGGATACGCGTCTTTCCGATAAACGCATCTTT.

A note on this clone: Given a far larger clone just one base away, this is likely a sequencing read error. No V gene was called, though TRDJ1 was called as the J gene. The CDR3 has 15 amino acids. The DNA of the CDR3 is TGTGCATGTGACACTCTTTCCCCGTACACCGATAAACTCATCTTT. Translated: CACDTLSPYTDKLIF.

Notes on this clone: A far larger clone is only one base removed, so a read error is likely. The CDR3 protein is CACDPLGWGQLNKLIF. The CDR3, as DNA: TGTGCCTGTGACCCCCTTGGCTGGGGGCAACTTAATAAACTCATCTTT. The chain uses TRDV2 and TRDJ1; 7 nucleotides line up with TRDD3. CDR3 size: 16 residues. V was clipped by 3 bases and J by 6 bases; unmatched bases: 15. CDR1 is GEAIGNYY and CDR2 is EKD in the germline V gene.

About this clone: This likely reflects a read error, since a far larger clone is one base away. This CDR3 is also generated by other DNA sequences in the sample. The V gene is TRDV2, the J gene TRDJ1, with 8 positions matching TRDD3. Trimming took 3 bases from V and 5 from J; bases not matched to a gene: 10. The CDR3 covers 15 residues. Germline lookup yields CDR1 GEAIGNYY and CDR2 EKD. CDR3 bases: TGTGCCTGTGACGGACCACTGGGGGCCCAAGATAAACTCATCTTT. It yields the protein CACDGPLGAQDKLIF.

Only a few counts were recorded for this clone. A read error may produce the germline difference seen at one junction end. For the CDR3, the DNA is TGTGCCTGTGACACCGTTCCAGCCAAAATAAATGACACTGATAAACTCATCTTT. It encodes CACDTVPAKINDTDKLIF. The chain employs TRDV2 and TRDJ1, with D maybe TRDD1 (5 bases). Germline CDR1 GEAIGNYY, CDR2 EKD. The CDR3 is 18 amino acids.

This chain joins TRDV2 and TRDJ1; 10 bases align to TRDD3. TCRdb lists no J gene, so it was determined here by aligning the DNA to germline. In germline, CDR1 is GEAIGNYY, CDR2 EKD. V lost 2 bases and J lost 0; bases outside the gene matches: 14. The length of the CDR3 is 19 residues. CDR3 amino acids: CACDSVLGDSLSYTDKLIF. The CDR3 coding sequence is TGTGCCTGTGACAGTGTACTGGGGGATTCCCTCTCGTACACCGATAAACTCATCTTT.

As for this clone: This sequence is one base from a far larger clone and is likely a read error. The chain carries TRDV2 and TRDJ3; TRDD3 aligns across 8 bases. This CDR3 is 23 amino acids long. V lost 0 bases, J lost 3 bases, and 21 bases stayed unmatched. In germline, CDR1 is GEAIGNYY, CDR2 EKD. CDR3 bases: TGTGCCTGTGACACCCTCGATACTGGGGGTCCCCTACCCCCCTGCTGGGACACCCGACAGATGTTTTTC. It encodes CACDTLDTGGPLPPCWDTRQMFF.

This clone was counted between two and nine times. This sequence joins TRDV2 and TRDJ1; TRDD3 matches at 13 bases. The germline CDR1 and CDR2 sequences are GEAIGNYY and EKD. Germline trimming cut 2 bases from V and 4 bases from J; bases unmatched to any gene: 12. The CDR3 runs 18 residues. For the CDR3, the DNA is TGTGCCTGTGACAAACTGGGGGATACGTCCCGTCCCCTCGATAAACTCATCTTT. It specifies CACDKLGDTSRPLDKLIF.